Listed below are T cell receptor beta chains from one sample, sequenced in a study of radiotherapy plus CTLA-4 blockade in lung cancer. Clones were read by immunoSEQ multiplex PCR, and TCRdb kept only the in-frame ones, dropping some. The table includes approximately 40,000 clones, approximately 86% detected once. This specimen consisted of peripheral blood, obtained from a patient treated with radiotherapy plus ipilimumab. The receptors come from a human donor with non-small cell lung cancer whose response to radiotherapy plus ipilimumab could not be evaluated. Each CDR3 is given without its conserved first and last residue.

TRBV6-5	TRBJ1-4	ASSYSGGEKLF
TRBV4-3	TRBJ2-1	ASSPNRERGNCL
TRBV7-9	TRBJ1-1	ASSSVISNTEAF
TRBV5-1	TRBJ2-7	ASFVASYSGSSYEQY
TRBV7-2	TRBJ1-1	ASSTQVNTEAF
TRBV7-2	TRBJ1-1	ASSLGRGGNPEAF
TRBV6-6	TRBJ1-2	ASKDPGGQNYGYT
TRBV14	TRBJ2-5	ASSQGYEQY
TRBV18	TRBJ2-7	ASSPLPGYEQY
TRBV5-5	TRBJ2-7	ASSLDPNYEQY
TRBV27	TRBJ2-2	ASSLSRRASGSRGGELF
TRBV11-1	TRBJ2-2	ASSLGGVNTGELF
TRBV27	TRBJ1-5	ASSRGGDNQPQH
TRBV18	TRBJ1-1	ASSPGQGVNTEAF
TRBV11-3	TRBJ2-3	ASSDSGGGDTQY
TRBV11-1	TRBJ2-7	ASSSSFLAYEQY
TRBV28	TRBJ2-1	ASSLGTGVQGEQF
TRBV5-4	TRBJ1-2	ASSLVTGMYYT
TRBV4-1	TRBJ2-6	ASSQVGGRGTGANVLT
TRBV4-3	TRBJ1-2	ASSPRTGIPYGYT
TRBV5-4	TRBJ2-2	ASSPWGLYTGELF
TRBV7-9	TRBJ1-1	ASSLRGQRTEAF
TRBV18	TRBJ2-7	ASSPGRSYEQY
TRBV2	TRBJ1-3	ASRANSGNTIY
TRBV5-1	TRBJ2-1	ASSSGQAYNEQF
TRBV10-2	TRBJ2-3	ASRGGSSTDTQY
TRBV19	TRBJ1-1	ASHGTGRYTEAF
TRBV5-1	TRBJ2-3	ASSLNPGGNTQY
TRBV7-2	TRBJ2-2	ASSLVWRGGGELF
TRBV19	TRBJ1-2	ASSTLTPREGYT
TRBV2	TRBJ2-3	ASSAPGEPSTDTQY